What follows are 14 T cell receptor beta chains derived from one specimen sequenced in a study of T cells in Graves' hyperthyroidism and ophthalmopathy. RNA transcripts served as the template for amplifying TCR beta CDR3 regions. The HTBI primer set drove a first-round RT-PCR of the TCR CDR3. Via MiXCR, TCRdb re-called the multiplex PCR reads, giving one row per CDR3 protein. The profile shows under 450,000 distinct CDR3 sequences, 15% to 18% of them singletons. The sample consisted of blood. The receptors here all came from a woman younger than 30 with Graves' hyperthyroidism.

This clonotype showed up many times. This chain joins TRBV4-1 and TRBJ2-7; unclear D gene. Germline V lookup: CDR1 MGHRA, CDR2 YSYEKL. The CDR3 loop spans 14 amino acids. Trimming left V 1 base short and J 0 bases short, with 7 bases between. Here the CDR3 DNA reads TGCGCCAGCAGCCAAGTCACACTCTCCTACGAGCAGTACTTC. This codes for CASSQVTLSYEQYF.

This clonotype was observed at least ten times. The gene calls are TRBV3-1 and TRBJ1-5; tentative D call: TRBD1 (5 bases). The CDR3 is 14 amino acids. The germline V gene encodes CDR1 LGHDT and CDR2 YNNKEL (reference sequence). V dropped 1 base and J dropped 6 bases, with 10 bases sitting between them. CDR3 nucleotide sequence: TGTGCCAGCAGCCAAGGAGGGACCTTTCAGCCCCAGCATTTT. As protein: CASSQGGTFQPQHF.

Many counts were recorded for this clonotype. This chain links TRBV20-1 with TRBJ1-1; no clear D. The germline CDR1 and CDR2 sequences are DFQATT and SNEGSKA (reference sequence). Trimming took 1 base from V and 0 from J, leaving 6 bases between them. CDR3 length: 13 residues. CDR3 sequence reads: CSARGGMNTEAFF. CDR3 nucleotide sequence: TGCAGTGCTAGAGGGGGAATGAACACTGAAGCTTTCTTT.

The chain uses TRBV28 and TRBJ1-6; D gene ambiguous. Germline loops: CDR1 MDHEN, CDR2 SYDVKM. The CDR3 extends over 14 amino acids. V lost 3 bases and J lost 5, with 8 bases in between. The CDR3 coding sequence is TGTGCCAGCAGTTTGTTCCAGCATAATTCACCCCTCCACTTT. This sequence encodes CASSLFQHNSPLHF. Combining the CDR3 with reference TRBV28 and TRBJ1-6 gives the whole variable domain DVKVTQSSRYLVKRTGEKVFLECVQDMDHENMFWYRQDPGLGLRLIYFSYDVKMKEKGDIPEGYSVSREKKERFSLILESASTNQTSMYLCASSLFQHNSPLHFGNGTRLTVT.

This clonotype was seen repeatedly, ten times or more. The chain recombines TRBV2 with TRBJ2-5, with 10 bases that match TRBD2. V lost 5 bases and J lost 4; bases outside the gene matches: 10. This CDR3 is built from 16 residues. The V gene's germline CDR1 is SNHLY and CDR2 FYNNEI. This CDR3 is CASSTQGASGGETQYF. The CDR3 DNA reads TGTGCCAGCAGTACACAAGGGGCTAGCGGGGGAGAGACCCAGTACTTC.

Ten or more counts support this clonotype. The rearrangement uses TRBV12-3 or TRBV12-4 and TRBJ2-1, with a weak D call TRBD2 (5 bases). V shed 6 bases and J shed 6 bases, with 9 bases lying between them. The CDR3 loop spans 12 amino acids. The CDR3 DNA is TGTGCCAGCAGCAAACTAGGCAATGAGCAGTTCTTC. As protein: CASSKLGNEQFF.

The CDR3 nucleotides are TGCGCCAGCAGCCGGCGTGGACGCGTCTATGGCTACACCTTC. It encodes CASSRRGRVYGYTF. The chain carries TRBV5-1 and TRBJ1-2, with D hard to call. The ends were cut back, 4 bases at V and 4 bases at J, with 14 bases in the middle. This CDR3 is 14 amino acids long. Germline loops: CDR1 SGHRS, CDR2 YFSETQ. Full variable domain (outside the CDR3, taken from reference TRBV5-1 and TRBJ1-2): KAGVTQTPRYLIKTRGQQVTLSCSPISGHRSVSWYQQTPGQGLQFLFEYFSETQRNKGNFPGRFSGRQFSNSRSEMNVSTLELGDSALYLCASSRRGRVYGYTFGSGTRLTVV.

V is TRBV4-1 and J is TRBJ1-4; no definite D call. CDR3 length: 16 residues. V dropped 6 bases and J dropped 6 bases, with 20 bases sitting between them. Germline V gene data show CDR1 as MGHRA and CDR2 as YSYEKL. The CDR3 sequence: CASRPVRPAGDEKLFF. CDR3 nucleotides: TGCGCCAGCAGGCCCGTACGACCCGCGGGTGATGAAAAACTGTTTTTT.

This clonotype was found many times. The CDR3 nucleotides read TGTGCCAGCAGTTTTACCCCTCTAGTTTTCTCCTACGAGCAGTACTTC. Its translation is CASSFTPLVFSYEQYF. The rearrangement joins TRBV12-3 or TRBV12-4 to TRBJ2-7; D gene ambiguous. The CDR3 covers 16 residues. The V end lost 3 bases, the J end lost 0 bases, and 15 bases lay between the germline ends.

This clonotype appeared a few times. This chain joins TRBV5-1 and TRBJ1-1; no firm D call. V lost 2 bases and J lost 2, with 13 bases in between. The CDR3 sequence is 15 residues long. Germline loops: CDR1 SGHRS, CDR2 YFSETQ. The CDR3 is CASSFSAGFNTEAFF. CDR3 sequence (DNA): TGCGCCAGCAGCTTTTCCGCTGGGTTTAACACTGAAGCTTTCTTT.

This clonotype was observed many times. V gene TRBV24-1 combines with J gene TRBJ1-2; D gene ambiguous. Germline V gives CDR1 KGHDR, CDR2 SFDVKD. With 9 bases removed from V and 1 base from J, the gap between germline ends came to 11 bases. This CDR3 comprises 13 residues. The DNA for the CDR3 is TGTGCCACCGGACGGTTTAATAACTATGGCTACACCTTC. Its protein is CATGRFNNYGYTF.

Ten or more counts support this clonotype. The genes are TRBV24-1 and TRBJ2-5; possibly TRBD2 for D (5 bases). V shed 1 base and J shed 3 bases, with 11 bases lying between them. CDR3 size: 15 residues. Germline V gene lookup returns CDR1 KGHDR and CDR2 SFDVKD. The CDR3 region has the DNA TGTGCCACCAGTGATTTTCAGCGAGGGAAAGAGACCCAGTACTTC. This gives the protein CATSDFQRGKETQYF.

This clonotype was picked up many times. The CDR3 coding sequence is TGCGCCAGCAGCATATCCGGGACAGTACCCTACGAGCAGTACTTC. Amino acids: CASSISGTVPYEQYF. This chain uses TRBV5-1 with TRBJ2-7, with 7 bases that match TRBD1. The CDR3 extends over 15 amino acids. Germline CDR1 is SGHRS and CDR2 is YFSETQ. The trim removed 4 bases at V and 2 bases at J, leaving 9 bases unmatched. Full variable domain (remainder filled in from reference TRBV5-1 and TRBJ2-7): KAGVTQTPRYLIKTRGQQVTLSCSPISGHRSVSWYQQTPGQGLQFLFEYFSETQRNKGNFPGRFSGRQFSNSRSEMNVSTLELGDSALYLCASSISGTVPYEQYFGPGTRLTVT.

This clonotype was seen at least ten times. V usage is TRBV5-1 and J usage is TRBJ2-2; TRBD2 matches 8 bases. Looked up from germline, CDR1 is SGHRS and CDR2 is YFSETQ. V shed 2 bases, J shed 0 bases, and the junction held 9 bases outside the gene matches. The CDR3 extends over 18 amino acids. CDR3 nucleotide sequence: TGCGCCAGCAGCTTTCTCGGACGGGAGGGTGCGAACACCGGGGAGCTGTTTTTT. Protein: CASSFLGREGANTGELFF.